This record covers a single T cell receptor beta chain. The data stem from a study of blood T cell repertoires in COVID-19. Enrollment of patients from Seattle took place during active infection, with longitudinal follow-up. This table comes from immunoSEQ multiplex PCR, and its TCRdb copy is limited to in-frame clones, with some not included. Counted here are fewer than 200,000 clones, roughly 80% occurring once; the ten biggest clones make up more than 10%. The receptor comes from a woman aged 80 or over with COVID-19, enrolled during active disease. The sample consisted of peripheral blood.

The CDR3 DNA follows: TGTGCCAGCAGTTTAGGGGGGAGTGTTGCTCAGCCCCAGCATTTT. As protein: CASSLGGSVAQPQHF. The rearrangement uses TRBV27 and TRBJ1-5; possible D gene TRBD1, 5 bases. The V gene's germline CDR1 is MNHEY and CDR2 SMNVEV (reference sequence). The CDR3 spans 15 residues. Trimming left V 2 bases short and J 6 bases short, with 14 bases between.